Listed here are 8 T cell receptor beta chains from one sample, sequenced in a study of PD-1 blockade in classical Hodgkin lymphoma. Each patient relapsed following autologous stem cell transplantation, and prior brentuximab vedotin exposure differed. Magnetic negative selection served to purify CD4+ T cells out of PBMCs that had been thawed. This table comes from immunoSEQ multiplex PCR, and its TCRdb copy is limited to in-frame clones, with some not included. Of 15,000 to 20,000 clones in the sample, about 82% are singletons; the top ten hold 1%. Sample: CD4+ T cells from blood, taken at baseline. The source of these receptors is a human donor with classical Hodgkin lymphoma.

The rearrangement joins TRBV9 to TRBJ2-5; D tentatively fits TRBD1 or TRBD2 (5 bases each). V dropped 3 bases and J dropped 0 bases, with 21 bases sitting between them. Looked up from germline, CDR1 is SGDLS and CDR2 is YYNGEE. This CDR3 region has 18 residues. The CDR3 DNA sequence: TGTGCCAGCAGCGGTGAGGGGAATCCCATGGGGTACCAAGAGACCCAGTACTTC. Translated: CASSGEGNPMGYQETQYF.

The chain employs TRBV10-3 and TRBJ1-1; no clear D gene. Germline V gene lookup returns CDR1 ENHRY and CDR2 SYGVKD. The CDR3 totals 15 residues. Trimming stripped 0 bases from V and 3 bases from J, with 11 bases between. The CDR3 protein is CAISESGPQDTEAFF. CDR3 bases: TGTGCCATCAGTGAGTCCGGCCCCCAGGACACTGAAGCTTTCTTT.

The chain is built from TRBV5-1 and TRBJ2-7; 11 bases line up with TRBD1. The CDR3 is 15 amino acids. Trimming removed 4 bases from V and 3 bases from J; junction bases left unmatched: 6. Germline CDR1 and CDR2: SGHRS and YFSETQ. The CDR3 spells CASSPGGTGGYEQYF. CDR3 in DNA: TGCGCCAGCAGCCCGGGTGGGACAGGGGGCTACGAGCAGTACTTC. Together with reference TRBV5-1 and TRBJ2-7, the CDR3 gives the full variable domain: KAGVTQTPRYLIKTRGQQVTLSCSPISGHRSVSWYQQTPGQGLQFLFEYFSETQRNKGNFPGRFSGRQFSNSRSEMNVSTLELGDSALYLCASSPGGTGGYEQYFGPGTRLTVT.

The J gene is TRBJ2-7, the V gene TRBV11-3, with D perhaps matching TRBD1 or TRBD2 (6 bases each). Germline values: CDR1 SGHNT, CDR2 YENEEA. The CDR3 length is 14 residues. The germline V and J ends were trimmed by 5 bases and 1 base, with 12 bases remaining between them. CDR3: CASSAGDWSYEQYF. The CDR3 DNA is TGTGCCAGCAGCGCAGGGGACTGGTCCTACGAGCAGTACTTC.

The chain is built from TRBV10-3 and TRBJ2-7; 13 bases line up with TRBD2. Germline V gene lookup returns CDR1 ENHRY and CDR2 SYGVKD. The V and J ends lost 2 bases and 1 base, in that order; junction bases with no gene match: 8. The length of the CDR3 is 18 residues. CDR3 DNA sequence: TGTGCCATCAGTGAGACTAGCGGGAGGGCCTTTCGGTCCTACGAGCAGTACTTC. Encoded protein: CAISETSGRAFRSYEQYF.

This sequence joins TRBV19 and TRBJ2-7; TRBD2 is a possible D gene (6 bases). The CDR3 consists of 13 residues. V was clipped by 3 bases and J by 2 bases, with 8 bases between them. Germline V gives CDR1 LNHDA, CDR2 SQIVND (reference sequence). The CDR3 DNA follows: TGTGCCAGTAGTATGACTAGAACCTACGAGCAGTACTTC. Protein sequence: CASSMTRTYEQYF.

The chain combines TRBV18 with TRBJ2-3; 11 bases are shared with TRBD2. Germline CDR1 is KGHSH and CDR2 is LQKENI. The CDR3 has 18 amino acids. Trimming cost V 0 bases and J 4 bases; bases outside gene matches: 9. The CDR3 loop reads CASSPPLAGGKGPDTQYF. CDR3 coding DNA: TGTGCCAGCTCACCACCCTTAGCGGGAGGGAAGGGGCCAGATACGCAGTATTTT.

V usage is TRBV5-3 and J usage is TRBJ1-2, with 7 bases lining up with TRBD1. TRBV5-3 is recorded as an ORF, its role being uncertain. The trim removed 0 bases at V and 2 bases at J, leaving 7 bases unmatched. The CDR3 sequence is 16 residues long. The DNA of the CDR3 is TGTGCCAGAAGCTTGGGTATCGGGACAGCGAACTATGGCTACACCTTC. Translation gives CARSLGIGTANYGYTF.